These 10 T cell receptor beta chains originate from one sample sequenced in a study of regulatory T cells in long-lasting Graves disease. Assembly of TCR beta libraries relied on iRepertoire HTBI primers together with Arm-PCR of CDR3 regions. Each CDR3 protein is one row after TCRdb ran MiXCR on the multiplex PCR reads. This sample has 500,000 or so distinct CDR3 sequences; 14% occur once, and the top ten carry approximately 17%. Time point noted: newly diagnosed GD, antithyroid drugs for less than 3 months. PBMC RNA served as the TCR library source. These data are also associated with another study on T cells in Graves' hyperthyroidism and ophthalmopathy.

This specimen was peripheral blood mononuclear cells (PBMCs), taken at new diagnosis, from a patient treated with antithyroid drugs. These receptors were obtained from a woman aged 50 to 60 with Graves disease.

This clonotype was observed many times. V usage is TRBV28 and J usage is TRBJ1-5; 7 positions agree with TRBD1. The ends lost 4 bases at V and 0 bases at J; junction bases unmatched: 3. Germline CDR1 reads MDHEN; CDR2 reads SYDVKM. The length of the CDR3 is 15 residues. CDR3 nucleotide sequence: TGTGCCAGCAGTTCCCACAGGGGTAGCAATCAGCCCCAGCATTTT. Translated: CASSSHRGSNQPQHF. Looking up the rest from reference TRBV28 and TRBJ1-5 gives the full variable domain: DVKVTQSSRYLVKRTGEKVFLECVQDMDHENMFWYRQDPGLGLRLIYFSYDVKMKEKGDIPEGYSVSREKKERFSLILESASTNQTSMYLCASSSHRGSNQPQHFGDGTRLSIL.

The sample holds a few counts of this clonotype. J is TRBJ2-3 and V is TRBV11-3; the match to TRBD2 covers 11 bases. Trimming at V came to 5 bases and at J to 4 bases, leaving 8 bases not matched to a gene. The CDR3 is 16 residues long. Germline CDR1 is SGHNT and CDR2 is YENEEA. The CDR3 here is CASSPTSGSTPDTQYF. The CDR3, as DNA: TGTGCCAGCAGCCCTACTAGCGGGAGTACCCCAGATACGCAGTATTTT.

This clonotype was counted ten times or more. The chain combines TRBV3-1 with TRBJ2-3, with TRBD1 identical over 8 bases. With V trimmed by 4 bases and J by 3 bases, 6 bases remained unmatched. From germline, CDR1 is LGHDT and CDR2 YNNKEL (reference sequence). The CDR3 spans 15 residues. The CDR3 DNA sequence: TGTGCCAGCAGCCGCAGACAGGGGTCGACAGATACGCAGTATTTT. It translates to CASSRRQGSTDTQYF.

Only a few counts were recorded for this clonotype. The chain links TRBV10-3 to TRBJ1-3, with D hard to call. This CDR3 is built from 14 residues. Germline V lookup: CDR1 ENHRY, CDR2 SYGVKD. Trimming cost V 3 bases and J 2 bases, with 8 bases left between them. The CDR3 region has the DNA TGTGCCATCAGTGATTACAGTGCTGGAAACACCATATATTTT. This sequence encodes CAISDYSAGNTIYF.

This clonotype was counted a single time. The chain is built from TRBV18 and TRBJ2-2; perhaps D is TRBD1 or TRBD2 (5 bases each). Germline lookup yields CDR1 KGHSH and CDR2 LQKENI. The CDR3 totals 14 residues. V was shortened by 3 bases and J by 3 bases, with 8 bases between the two germline ends. The CDR3, as DNA: TGTGCCAGCTCACCGGGGCGGGACACCGGGGAGCTGTTTTTT. Protein product: CASSPGRDTGELFF.

There are many counts of this clonotype. The CDR3 DNA follows: TGCGCCAGCAGCGGGACAGGGGCTAATGAAAAACTGTTTTTT. Amino acids: CASSGTGANEKLFF. The chain employs TRBV5-1 and TRBJ1-4; 10 nucleotides line up with TRBD1. The germline V gene has CDR1 SGHRS and CDR2 YFSETQ. The CDR3 extends over 14 amino acids. V lost 4 bases and J lost 3; bases outside the gene matches: 0.

This clonotype appeared many times. The rearrangement uses TRBV28 and TRBJ1-5; TRBD1 agrees at 9 bases. The CDR3 totals 16 residues. Germline values: CDR1 MDHEN, CDR2 SYDVKM. Unmatched junction bases numbered 1, after V lost 0 bases and J lost 1 base. CDR3: CASSLWGQGSNQPQHF. CDR3 coding DNA: TGTGCCAGCAGTTTATGGGGACAGGGAAGCAATCAGCCCCAGCATTTT.

This clonotype was counted at least ten times. The chain uses TRBV3-1 and TRBJ1-2, with 7 bases identical to TRBD1. The ends lost 4 bases at V and 2 bases at J; junction bases unmatched: 13. This CDR3 is 17 amino acids long. Germline V CDR1 and CDR2: LGHDT, YNNKEL (reference sequence). The CDR3 sequence: CASSPLTRTGRNYGYTF. The CDR3 nucleotides read TGTGCCAGCAGCCCCCTGACTCGGACAGGAAGAAACTATGGCTACACCTTC.

This clonotype has a count of ten or more. The gene calls are TRBV28 and TRBJ1-1; D is perhaps TRBD1 (5 bases). V was cut by 7 bases and J by 4 bases, with 25 bases left in between. CDR3 size: 17 residues. CDR1 MDHEN and CDR2 SYDVKM come from the germline V gene. CDR3 DNA sequence: TGTGCCAGCAAGGACGGTCAGGGTTCCGTTATGGGCACTGAAGCTTTCTTT. This gives the protein CASKDGQGSVMGTEAFF. Complete variable domain (other parts from reference TRBV28 and TRBJ1-1): DVKVTQSSRYLVKRTGEKVFLECVQDMDHENMFWYRQDPGLGLRLIYFSYDVKMKEKGDIPEGYSVSREKKERFSLILESASTNQTSMYLCASKDGQGSVMGTEAFFGQGTRLTVV.

The chain is built from TRBV19 and TRBJ1-5, with a tentative D call TRBD1 (5 bases). V lost 5 bases and J lost 1, with 12 bases in between. Germline V lookup: CDR1 LNHDA, CDR2 SQIVND (reference sequence). This CDR3 has 15 residues. CDR3 protein: CASSRVGESNQPQHF. As DNA, the CDR3 is TGTGCCAGTAGTCGGGTGGGGGAAAGCAATCAGCCCCAGCATTTT.